Given below is one T cell receptor (beta chain) in context. The antigen remains unidentified. These data belong to a study of early T cells in non-severe SARS-CoV-2 infection. Study-level background: Sequencing used unsorted whole-blood bulk RNA, so chains lack pairing. Study findings and constraints: Anti-spike CD8 responses were favored in VDJdb matching, and private and CD4 specificities were missed.

Germline V gene sequence: CDR1 SGHVS, CDR2 FQNEAQ. V shed 6 bases and J shed 3 bases, with 9 bases lying between them. The CDR3 runs to 13 residues. Individual cDNA molecules received unique molecular identifiers during library preparation. TCRdb reanalysed the 5' RACE reads using MiXCR and keeps one entry per CDR3 protein. Here the sample spans 45,000 to 75,000 distinct CDR3 sequences, 10% to 15% being singletons. This chain links TRBV7-8 with TRBJ1-5, with D unresolved. Material: whole blood. This sequence was found in an adult who was a healthcare worker with PCR-confirmed SARS-CoV-2 infection or an uninfected control (not recorded which). In DNA, the CDR3 is TGTGCCAGCAGGCTAAACGACAATCAGCCCCAGCATTTT. Amino acids: CASRLNDNQPQHF.